This T cell receptor beta chain comes out of a study of TIL therapy for anti-PD-1-resistant metastatic lung cancer. Looking at the study overall: Patients had a median age of approximately 50 years (range about 35-85). Most patients had lung adenocarcinoma; a handful of tumors were EGFR-mutant, two ALK-rearranged; half smoked currently or formerly. Whole-study results and caveats: After infusion, TIL clonotypes partly replaced peripheral T cells and declined over months. This highly selected cohort may not generalize to typical lung cancer patients.

This clone was observed a single time. Its antigen is currently unknown. Sequencing used immunoSEQ v3. Clones were sequenced by immunoSEQ multiplex PCR, and TCRdb holds only the in-frame ones, with some missing. The data contain 40,000 to 55,000 clones, 70% to 80% of them seen just once; the ten biggest clones take up roughly 5%. Stated time point: pre-treatment sample, taken before nivolumab and TIL therapy. The source is a woman aged 30 to 85 with non-small cell lung cancer. This specimen consisted of blood, obtained at baseline.

The CDR3, as DNA: TGTGCCAGCTCACCAGAGACAGGGGTTATTTCTAACTATGGCTACACCTTC. This translates into CASSPETGVISNYGYTF. J is TRBJ1-2 and V is TRBV18; 8 nucleotides line up with TRBD1. The V gene end was trimmed by 2 bases and the J gene end by 0 bases; junction bases not matched to a gene: 8. This CDR3 contains 17 residues. Germline V gene sequence: CDR1 KGHSH, CDR2 LQKENI.